A single sample gave rise to the 25 T cell receptor beta chains below, sequenced in a study of cytomegalovirus exposure and HLA in healthy donors. The PCR employed 60 Vbeta primers together with 13 Jbeta primers. Generated by immunoSEQ multiplex PCR, the TCRdb table keeps only in-frame clones and is missing some. The profile shows 150,000 to 180,000 clones, 70% to 80% of them singletons. Sequenced sample: PBMCs. The receptors originated from a man younger than 40 in good health and CMV-seropositive.

The rearrangement uses TRBV5-6 and TRBJ2-3; tentatively, D is TRBD2 (6 bases). CDR1 and CDR2 from the germline V gene are SGHDT and YYEEEE. V lost 4 bases and J 1 base, leaving 16 bases between the germline ends. There are 16 residues in the CDR3. The CDR3 coding sequence is TGTGCCAGCAGCCCTTTAGCGGAGCTGGGCACAGATACGCAGTATTTT. Encoded protein: CASSPLAELGTDTQYF. Filled out from reference TRBV5-6 and TRBJ2-3, the complete variable domain reads DAGVTQSPTHLIKTRGQQVTLRCSPKSGHDTVSWYQQALGQGPQFIFQYYEEEERQRGNFPDRFSGHQFPNYSSELNVNALLLGDSALYLCASSPLAELGTDTQYFGPGTRLTVL.

A remark on this clone: Other DNA sequences in this specimen translate into the identical CDR3. This sequence joins TRBV7-2 and TRBJ1-1; D unclear. The CDR3 contains 13 residues. Germline V gene lookup returns CDR1 SGHTA and CDR2 FQGNSA. The ends were cut back, 5 bases at V and 1 base at J, with 8 bases in the middle. The CDR3 region is CASSLGRNTEAFF. Written as DNA, the CDR3 is TGTGCCAGCAGCCTAGGCAGGAACACTGAAGCTTTCTTT.

Concerning this clone itself: This sequence may be a read error, since a much larger clone differs from it by one base. The CDR3 DNA reads as TGTGCCAGCAGCTTGGCTAGCGGGCCCTACGAGCAGTACTTC. Translated: CASSLASGPYEQYF. V usage is TRBV5-6 and J usage is TRBJ2-7, with 8 bases identical to TRBD2. The germline gives CDR1 SGHDT, CDR2 YYEEEE. V shed 0 bases, J shed 2 bases, and the junction held 1 base outside the gene matches. The CDR3 loop spans 14 amino acids.

V usage is TRBV4-1 and J usage is TRBJ1-2, with 8 bases fitting TRBD1. The germline V gene has CDR1 MGHRA and CDR2 YSYEKL. J gave up 4 bases and V 6 bases, and 7 bases lay outside the gene matches. This CDR3 comprises 14 residues. The CDR3 here is CASRQAGGPYGYTF. The CDR3 DNA sequence: TGCGCCAGCAGGCAGGCAGGGGGCCCCTATGGCTACACCTTC.

V and J are TRBV5-1 and TRBJ2-3; 12 bases map to TRBD2. This CDR3 has 17 amino acids. Germline-derived CDR1 and CDR2 are SGHRS and YFSETQ. The junction had 7 bases not matched to a gene; V was cut back by 1 base and J by 4 bases. CDR3 bases: TGCGCCAGCAGCTTGCCCCTAGCGGGAGGGCTGGCAGATACGCAGTATTTT. This translates into CASSLPLAGGLADTQYF.

The chain joins TRBV5-1 to TRBJ2-3; a possible D gene is TRBD2 (5 bases). Germline values: CDR1 SGHRS, CDR2 YFSETQ. The V end lost 0 bases, the J end lost 2 bases, and 10 bases lay between the germline ends. This CDR3 spans 15 amino acids. In DNA form, the CDR3 reads TGCGCCAGCAGCTTGGCGCGGGTGGCCACAGATACGCAGTATTTT. Protein sequence: CASSLARVATDTQYF.

This clone was detected only once. This chain links TRBV2 with TRBJ1-1; D uncertain. Trimming cost V 8 bases and J 10 bases, with 14 bases left between them. CDR3 length: 11 amino acids. CDR1 and CDR2 from the germline V gene are SNHLY and FYNNEI. CDR3 protein: CASRLARGAFF. For the CDR3, the DNA is TGTGCCAGCCGTTTGGCCCGGGGAGCTTTCTTT. The whole variable domain, remainder taken from reference TRBV2 and TRBJ1-1, is EPEVTQTPSHQVTQMGQEVILRCVPISNHLYFYWYRQILGQKVEFLVSFYNNEISEKSEIFDDQFSVERPDGSNFTLKIRSTKLEDSAMYFCASRLARGAFFGQGTRLTVV.

This chain's CDR3 is CASSPGTVGHEQYF. The CDR3 DNA follows: TGTGCCAGCAGCCCCGGGACAGTTGGCCACGAGCAGTACTTC. This rearrangement joins TRBV5-6 to TRBJ2-7, with 7 bases identical to TRBD1. The J segment lost 5 bases and the V segment lost 4 bases, leaving 9 bases of the junction unmatched. Germline V lookup: CDR1 SGHDT, CDR2 YYEEEE. CDR3 length: 14 residues.

The rearrangement links TRBV29-1 to TRBJ2-5, with TRBD1 matching 8 bases. V was pared by 7 bases and J by 4 bases, with 5 bases of the junction left unmatched. Per the germline V gene, CDR1 is SQVTM and CDR2 is ANQGSEA. This CDR3 comprises 12 residues. This CDR3 reads CSADRVRETQYF. CDR3 DNA sequence: TGCAGCGCGGACAGGGTGAGAGAGACCCAGTACTTC.

This chain connects TRBV5-1 to TRBJ2-1, with D perhaps TRBD1 (6 bases). Trimming removed 0 bases from V and 9 bases from J, with 16 bases in between. CDR3 length: 15 amino acids. The germline V gene has CDR1 SGHRS and CDR2 YFSETQ. The CDR3 is CASSLGVGAEGEQFF. CDR3 coding DNA: TGCGCCAGCAGCTTGGGGGTGGGGGCCGAGGGTGAGCAGTTCTTC.

This chain connects TRBV7-9 to TRBJ1-2; the D gene is possibly TRBD1 (6 bases). Deletions cut 4 bases from V and 8 bases from J, with 17 bases between. This CDR3 has 14 residues. CDR1 is SEHNR, CDR2 FQNEAQ, per germline (reference sequence). The CDR3: CASSSSQGSYGYTF. The CDR3 bases are TGTGCCAGCAGCTCCTCACAGGGTAGTTACGGCTACACCTTC.

V gene TRBV11-2 combines with J gene TRBJ1-5; D remains unclear. In germline, CDR1 is SGHAT, CDR2 FQNNGV. This CDR3 is 14 amino acids long. V lost 2 bases, J lost 0 bases, and 5 bases lay in between. CDR3 sequence (DNA): TGTGCCAGCAGCTTACAGTATAGCAATCAGCCCCAGCATTTT. Protein sequence: CASSLQYSNQPQHF.

The sample holds one count of this clone. This chain uses TRBV9 with TRBJ1-3; D remains unclear. Trimming took 4 bases from V and 0 from J, leaving 20 bases between them. The CDR3 is 18 residues long. The germline V gene encodes CDR1 SGDLS and CDR2 YYNGEE. The CDR3 region has the DNA TGTGCCAGCAGCCCCAGTCTCTTCGGGTCCTCCTCTGGAAACACCATATATTTT. This gives the protein CASSPSLFGSSSGNTIYF.

This rearrangement joins TRBV7-9 to TRBJ1-2; 9 bases map to TRBD1. V lost 1 base, J lost 1 base, and 1 base stayed unmatched. The CDR3 is 15 residues long. Germline V gene lookup returns CDR1 SEHNR and CDR2 FQNEAQ (reference sequence). The CDR3 DNA sequence: TGTGCCAGCAGCTTAGGACAGGGGGATAACTATGGCTACACCTTC. This codes for CASSLGQGDNYGYTF. The full variable domain, its missing parts supplied by reference TRBV7-9 and TRBJ1-2, is DTGVSQNPRHKITKRGQNVTFRCDPISEHNRLYWYRQTLGQGPEFLTYFQNEAQLEKSRLLSDRFSAERPKGSFSTLEIQRTEQGDSAMYLCASSLGQGDNYGYTFGSGTRLTVV.

V is TRBV21-1 and J is TRBJ2-7; the D call in the table, TRBD1, was not verified against the DNA. TRBV21-1 represents a pseudogene. The CDR3 consists of 14 residues. The CDR3 DNA is TGTGCCAGCAGCAATGGGCAGGGGAGATACGAGCAGTACTTC. The encoded protein is CASSNGQGRYEQYF.

The J gene is TRBJ2-7, the V gene TRBV6-1, with D unclear. This CDR3 has 16 amino acids. Germline V gene data show CDR1 as MNHNS and CDR2 as SASEGT. The germline V and J ends were trimmed by 1 base and 0 bases, with 13 bases remaining between them. The CDR3 loop is CASSEEVTSSSYEQYF. The DNA for the CDR3 is TGTGCCAGCAGTGAAGAAGTGACTTCTAGCTCCTACGAGCAGTACTTC.

V is TRBV6-6 and J is TRBJ2-1; 7 bases fit TRBD2. Germline CDR1 MNHNY, CDR2 SVGAGI (reference sequence). The trim removed 5 bases at V and 12 bases at J, leaving 19 bases unmatched. This CDR3 has 16 residues. The CDR3 spells CASSTPRLASGLRQFF. Written as DNA, the CDR3 is TGTGCCAGCAGTACCCCCCGACTAGCCTCCGGTCTGAGGCAGTTCTTC.

This clone was counted a single time. V is TRBV6-6 and J is TRBJ1-5; the D gene is possibly TRBD1 (5 bases). CDR1 is MNHNY, CDR2 SVGAGI, per germline (reference sequence). The CDR3 length is 13 residues. Trimming removed 8 bases from V and 9 bases from J, with 17 bases in between. CDR3 region: CASSPPGLGPQHF. CDR3 coding DNA: TGTGCCAGCTCTCCGCCAGGGCTTGGGCCCCAGCATTTT.

The chain couples TRBV5-1 to TRBJ1-1; D is undetermined. V lost 0 bases and J lost 1, with 10 bases in between. This CDR3 comprises 15 residues. Germline-derived CDR1 and CDR2 are SGHRS and YFSETQ. CDR3 in amino acids: CASSLAGSRNTEAFF. In DNA form, the CDR3 reads TGCGCCAGCAGCTTGGCGGGGAGCAGGAACACTGAAGCTTTCTTT.

This clone was counted between two and nine times. The gene calls are TRBV28 and TRBJ1-1; TRBD1 agrees at 8 bases. Germline V gene lookup returns CDR1 MDHEN and CDR2 SYDVKM. This CDR3 is built from 15 residues. Unmatched junction bases numbered 7, after V lost 2 bases and J lost 5 bases. The CDR3 spells CASSLRDRYKTEAFF. Written as DNA, the CDR3 is TGTGCCAGCAGTTTAAGGGACAGGTACAAGACTGAAGCTTTCTTT.

The chain uses TRBV13 and TRBJ2-5, with unresolved D. The DNA end lines up better with TRBJ2-7; the J call may be wrong. The CDR3 totals 13 residues. CDR1 PRHDT and CDR2 FYEKMQ come from the germline V gene (reference sequence). For the CDR3, the DNA is TGTGCCAGCAGCTTCCCAGGATCCTACGAGCAGTACTTC. Its translation is CASSFPGSYEQYF.

The chain recombines TRBV18 with TRBJ2-3; TRBD2 matches at 8 bases. This CDR3 has 15 amino acids. V dropped 3 bases and J dropped 5; count of bases not matched to a gene: 7. Germline loops: CDR1 KGHSH, CDR2 LQKENI. The CDR3 protein is CASSPKAGAGDTQYF. Here the CDR3 DNA reads TGTGCCAGCTCACCCAAAGCGGGAGCGGGAGATACGCAGTATTTT.

V is TRBV5-1 and J is TRBJ2-5; 8 nucleotides line up with TRBD1. The length of the CDR3 is 15 residues. The V segment lost 6 bases and the J segment 3 bases; nucleotides outside the gene matches: 10. Germline loops: CDR1 SGHRS, CDR2 YFSETQ. For the CDR3, the DNA is TGCGCCAGCAACCCCGGGACAGGAGGCGAAGAGACCCAGTACTTC. This translates into CASNPGTGGEETQYF.

This rearrangement joins TRBV6-1 to TRBJ1-2, with 7 bases identical to TRBD1. There are 15 residues in the CDR3. Germline V gene lookup returns CDR1 MNHNS and CDR2 SASEGT. V shed 4 bases, J shed 3 bases, and the junction held 8 bases outside the gene matches. The CDR3 DNA follows: TGTGCCAGCAGTGGGGGTAGGGGACAGTACTATGGCTACACCTTC. Protein sequence: CASSGGRGQYYGYTF.

The chain recombines TRBV6-6 with TRBJ2-5; 7 nucleotides line up with TRBD1. This CDR3 is 14 amino acids long. V shed 6 bases, J shed 1 base, and the junction held 5 bases outside the gene matches. Germline CDR1 reads MNHNY; CDR2 reads SVGAGI (reference sequence). CDR3 nucleotides: TGTGCCAGCAGACCCGGGACAGTCCAAGAGACCCAGTACTTC. It is translated as CASRPGTVQETQYF.